The 8 T cell receptor beta chains below all came from one sample that was sequenced in a study of CD8 T cells in ankylosing spondylitis. General study results and limits: Seemingly distinctive of ankylosing spondylitis blood was a TCR beta motif formed by eight highly homologous variants.

Via MiXCR, TCRdb re-called the 5' RACE reads, giving one row per CDR3 protein. The sample contains 450,000 or so distinct CDR3 sequences, more than 25% of which appear only once. These receptors have no identified antigens. Sequenced: blood, either unsorted or a sorted T cell fraction (not recorded which). These receptors all stem from a male donor with ankylosing spondylitis.

This clonotype has just a few counts. The chain uses TRBV5-1 and TRBJ2-1, with TRBD1 matching over 7 bases. Germline V CDR1 and CDR2: SGHRS, YFSETQ. V gave up 4 bases and J gave up 8 bases; unmatched junction bases: 6. This CDR3 contains 13 residues. Here the CDR3 reads CASSQTGVDEQFF. CDR3 coding DNA: TGCGCCAGCAGCCAAACAGGGGTCGATGAGCAGTTCTTC.

The chain couples TRBV6-1 to TRBJ2-3; no reliable D call. Per germline, CDR1 MNHNS and CDR2 SASEGT. CDR3 length: 15 amino acids. Trimming stripped 7 bases from V and 0 bases from J, with 14 bases between. As DNA, the CDR3 is TGTGCCAGCACTAAACAGCGAACTAGCACAGATACGCAGTATTTT. Translating gives CASTKQRTSTDTQYF.

This clonotype was seen only a few times. This chain links TRBV5-1 with TRBJ2-3, with a possible D match to TRBD2 (6 bases). This CDR3 region has 15 residues. The V gene lost 0 bases and the J gene lost 2 bases, with 10 bases spanning the gap. Germline CDR1 is SGHRS and CDR2 is YFSETQ. In DNA form, the CDR3 reads TGCGCCAGCAGCTTGGTGGGACTTACCACAGATACGCAGTATTTT. Encoded protein: CASSLVGLTTDTQYF.

This clonotype was detected only a few times. The chain carries TRBV5-1 and TRBJ1-5; D is ambiguous. The ends were cut back, 1 base at V and 0 bases at J, with 11 bases in the middle. Germline CDR1 reads SGHRS; CDR2 reads YFSETQ. The CDR3 is made up of 16 amino acids. CDR3 nucleotide sequence: TGCGCCAGCAGCTTGAGTGGAGACAATAGCAATCAGCCCCAGCATTTT. It encodes CASSLSGDNSNQPQHF.

This clonotype has more than one count but fewer than ten. The J gene is TRBJ1-3, the V gene TRBV11-3, with D possibly matching TRBD1 (5 bases). The CDR3 contains 13 residues. Trimming left V 7 bases short and J 0 bases short, with 7 bases between. CDR1 and CDR2 (germline): SGHNT, YENEEA. The CDR3 DNA follows: TGTGCCAGCACCGGGACCTCTGGAAACACCATATATTTT. This codes for CASTGTSGNTIYF.

V gene TRBV5-1 combines with J gene TRBJ2-3; D is uncertain. V was cut by 0 bases and J by 5 bases, with 13 bases left in between. CDR1 and CDR2 from the germline V gene are SGHRS and YFSETQ. The CDR3 has 15 residues. CDR3 nucleotide sequence: TGCGCCAGCAGCTTGGACGGAGTAGTGTTAGATACGCAGTATTTT. Translated: CASSLDGVVLDTQYF.

Note on this clonotype: A junction boundary mismatches the germline segment, possibly from a read error. V is TRBV2 and J is TRBJ1-2; 7 bases align to TRBD1. Germline V gives CDR1 SNHLY, CDR2 FYNNEI. This CDR3 region has 13 residues. In nucleotides, the CDR3 is TGTGCCAGCAGGGAAGAGGGGGCCTATGGCTACACCTTC. Translated, it gives CASREEGAYGYTF.

The rearrangement joins TRBV19 to TRBJ1-1; 7 bases fit TRBD1. V lost 5 bases, J lost 7 bases, and 10 bases stayed unmatched. This CDR3 has 14 amino acids. CDR1 LNHDA and CDR2 SQIVND come from the germline V gene (reference sequence). In DNA form, the CDR3 reads TGTGCCAGTAGTGCACAGGGGACCCTTGGTGAAGCTTTCTTT. It yields the protein CASSAQGTLGEAFF. The full variable domain, its missing parts supplied by reference TRBV19 and TRBJ1-1, is DGGITQSPKYLFRKEGQNVTLSCEQNLNHDAMYWYRQDPGQGLRLIYYSQIVNDFQKGDIAEGYSVSREKKESFPLTVTSAQKNPTAFYLCASSAQGTLGEAFFGQGTRLTVV.